This section outlines one T cell receptor (beta chain) sequence together with its context. Clones were sequenced by immunoSEQ multiplex PCR, and TCRdb holds only the in-frame ones, with some missing. Of tens of thousands of clones in the sample, 90% to 95% are singletons; the top ten hold approximately 1%. This record belongs to a study of T cell changes during pregnancy in multiple sclerosis. Between the trimmed V and J ends, which lost 7 bases and 4 bases, there was a span of 13 bases. Per germline, CDR1 SQVTM and CDR2 ANQGSEA. The CDR3 contains 13 residues. This rearrangement joins TRBV29-1 to TRBJ2-2; tentative D call: TRBD2 (5 bases). The source material was peripheral blood, sampled in the second trimester of pregnancy. This clonotype originated in a female donor with multiple sclerosis, enrolled in a pregnancy study. CDR3 in DNA: TGCAGCGGCGGACTGACGGGCACCGGGGAGCTGTTTTTT. This sequence encodes CSGGLTGTGELFF.